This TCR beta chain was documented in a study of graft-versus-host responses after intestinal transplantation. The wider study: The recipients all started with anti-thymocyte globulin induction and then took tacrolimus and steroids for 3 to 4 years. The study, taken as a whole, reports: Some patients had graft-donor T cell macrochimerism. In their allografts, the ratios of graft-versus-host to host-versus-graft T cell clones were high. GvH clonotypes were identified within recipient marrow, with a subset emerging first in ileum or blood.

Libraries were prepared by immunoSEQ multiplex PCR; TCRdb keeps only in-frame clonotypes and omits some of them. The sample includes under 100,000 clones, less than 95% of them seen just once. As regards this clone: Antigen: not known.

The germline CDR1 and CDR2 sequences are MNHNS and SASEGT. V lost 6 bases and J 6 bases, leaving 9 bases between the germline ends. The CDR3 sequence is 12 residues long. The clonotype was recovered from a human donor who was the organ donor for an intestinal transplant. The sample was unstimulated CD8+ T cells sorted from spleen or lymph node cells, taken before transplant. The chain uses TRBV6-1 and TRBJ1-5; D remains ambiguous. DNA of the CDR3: TGTGCCAGCAGGGAGGGAGGTCAGCCCCAGCATTTT. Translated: CASREGGQPQHF.